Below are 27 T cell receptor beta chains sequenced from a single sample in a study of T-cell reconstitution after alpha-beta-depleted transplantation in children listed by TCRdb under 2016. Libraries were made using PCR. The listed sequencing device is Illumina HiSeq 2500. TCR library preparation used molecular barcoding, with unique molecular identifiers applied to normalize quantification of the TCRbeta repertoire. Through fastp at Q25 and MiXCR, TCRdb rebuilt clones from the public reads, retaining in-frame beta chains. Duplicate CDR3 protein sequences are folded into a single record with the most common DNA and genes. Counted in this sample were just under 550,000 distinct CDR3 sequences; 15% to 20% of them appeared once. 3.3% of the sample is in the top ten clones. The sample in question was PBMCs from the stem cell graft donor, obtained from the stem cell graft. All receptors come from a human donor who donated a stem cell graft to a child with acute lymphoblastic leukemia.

CDR3 in amino acids: CASTARDSLNTEAFF. The CDR3 nucleotides read TGTGCCAGCACCGCCCGGGACTCACTGAACACTGAAGCTTTCTTT. This chain links TRBV5-5 with TRBJ1-1; tentative D call: TRBD1 (5 bases). The V end lost 6 bases, the J end lost 0 bases, and 15 bases lay between the germline ends. Germline loops: CDR1 SGHKS, CDR2 YYEKEE (reference sequence). The CDR3 has 15 amino acids.

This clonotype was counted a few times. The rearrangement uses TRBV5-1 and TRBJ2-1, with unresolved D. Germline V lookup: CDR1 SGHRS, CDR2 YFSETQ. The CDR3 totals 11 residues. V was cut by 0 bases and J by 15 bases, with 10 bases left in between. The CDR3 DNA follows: TGCGCCAGCAGCTTGGATAGTTTGGCGTTCTTC. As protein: CASSLDSLAFF.

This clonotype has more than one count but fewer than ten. The CDR3 DNA reads as TGTGCCAGCAGTGAGCCGCGCTCCGGGACCACCCACACCACAGATACGCAGTATTTT. It encodes CASSEPRSGTTHTTDTQYF. V is TRBV25-1 and J is TRBJ2-3; D could derive from TRBD1 or TRBD2 (5 bases each). Looked up from germline, CDR1 is MGHDK and CDR2 is SYGVNS. Trimming removed 3 bases at V and 2 bases at J, with 24 bases between. The CDR3 totals 19 residues.

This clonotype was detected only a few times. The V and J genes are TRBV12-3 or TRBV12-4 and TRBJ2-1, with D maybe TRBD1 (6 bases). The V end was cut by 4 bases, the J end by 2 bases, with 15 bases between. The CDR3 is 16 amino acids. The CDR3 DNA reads TGTGCCAGCAGTTACCGTTGGCAGGGGCCCTACAATGAGCAGTTCTTC. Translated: CASSYRWQGPYNEQFF.

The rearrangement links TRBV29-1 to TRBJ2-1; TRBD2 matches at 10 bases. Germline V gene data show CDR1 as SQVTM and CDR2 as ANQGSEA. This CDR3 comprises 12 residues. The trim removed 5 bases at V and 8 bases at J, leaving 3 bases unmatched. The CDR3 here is CSVLAGEHEQFF. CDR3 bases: TGCAGCGTTCTAGCGGGAGAACATGAGCAGTTCTTC.

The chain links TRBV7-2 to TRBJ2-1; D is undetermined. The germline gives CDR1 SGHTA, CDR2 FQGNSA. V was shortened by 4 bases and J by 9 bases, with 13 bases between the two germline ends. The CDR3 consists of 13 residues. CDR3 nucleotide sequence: TGTGCCAGCAGCTCTTACCTCGGGCCTGAGCAGTTCTTC. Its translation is CASSSYLGPEQFF.

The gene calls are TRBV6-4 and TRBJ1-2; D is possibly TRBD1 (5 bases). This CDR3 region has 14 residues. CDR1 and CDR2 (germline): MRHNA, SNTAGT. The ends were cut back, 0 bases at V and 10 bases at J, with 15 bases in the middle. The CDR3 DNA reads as TGTGCCAGCAGTGACTCGAGACGGGGCCTTAACTACACCTTC. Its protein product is CASSDSRRGLNYTF.

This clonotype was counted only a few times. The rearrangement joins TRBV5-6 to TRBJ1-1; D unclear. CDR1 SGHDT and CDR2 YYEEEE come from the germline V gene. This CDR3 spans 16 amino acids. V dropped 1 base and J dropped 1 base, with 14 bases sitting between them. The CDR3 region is CASSLIPGLGNTEAFF. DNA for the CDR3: TGTGCCAGCAGCTTGATTCCCGGTCTGGGGAACACTGAAGCTTTCTTT.

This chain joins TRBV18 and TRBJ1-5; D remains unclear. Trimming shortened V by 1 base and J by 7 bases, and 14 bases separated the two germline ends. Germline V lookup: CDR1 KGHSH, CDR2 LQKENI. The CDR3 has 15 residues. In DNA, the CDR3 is TGTGCCAGCTCACCACAGAAGGGTCAAGGGCAGCCCCAGCATTTT. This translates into CASSPQKGQGQPQHF.

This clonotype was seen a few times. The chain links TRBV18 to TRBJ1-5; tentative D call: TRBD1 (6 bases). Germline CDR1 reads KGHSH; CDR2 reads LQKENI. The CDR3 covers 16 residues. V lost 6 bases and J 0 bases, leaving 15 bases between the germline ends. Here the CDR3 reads CASSPGQINSNQPQHF. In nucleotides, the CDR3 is TGTGCCAGCTCCCCCGGACAGATTAATAGCAATCAGCCCCAGCATTTT. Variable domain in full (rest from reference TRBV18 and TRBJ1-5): NAGVMQNPRHLVRRRGQEARLRCSPMKGHSHVYWYRQLPEEGLKFMVYLQKENIIDESGMPKERFSAEFPKEGPSILRIQQVVRGDSAAYFCASSPGQINSNQPQHFGDGTRLSIL.

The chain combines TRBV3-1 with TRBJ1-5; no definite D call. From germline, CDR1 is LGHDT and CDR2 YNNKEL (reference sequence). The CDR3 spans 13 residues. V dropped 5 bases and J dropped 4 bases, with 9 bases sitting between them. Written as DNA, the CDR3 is TGTGCCAGCAGCATACAGCCAAATCAGCCCCAGCATTTT. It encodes CASSIQPNQPQHF.

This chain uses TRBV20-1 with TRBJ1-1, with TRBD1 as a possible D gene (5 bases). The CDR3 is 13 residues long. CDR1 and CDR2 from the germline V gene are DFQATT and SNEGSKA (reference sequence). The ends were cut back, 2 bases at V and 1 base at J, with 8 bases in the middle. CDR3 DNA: TGCAGTGCTAGAATTGGGGGGAACACTGAAGCTTTCTTT. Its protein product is CSARIGGNTEAFF.

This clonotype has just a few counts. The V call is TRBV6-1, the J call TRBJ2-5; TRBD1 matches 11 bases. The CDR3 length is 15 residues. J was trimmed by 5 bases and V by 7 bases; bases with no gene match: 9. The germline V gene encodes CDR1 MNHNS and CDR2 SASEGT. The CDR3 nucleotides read TGTGCCAGCACTGGGACAGGGGGTGCTATGGAGACCCAGTACTTC. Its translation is CASTGTGGAMETQYF.

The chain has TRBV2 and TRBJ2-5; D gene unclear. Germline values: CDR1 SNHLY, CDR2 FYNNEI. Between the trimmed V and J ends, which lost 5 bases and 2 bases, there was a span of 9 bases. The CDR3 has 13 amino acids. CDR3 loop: CASSQTAQETQYF. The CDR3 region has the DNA TGTGCCAGCAGTCAGACTGCACAAGAGACCCAGTACTTC.

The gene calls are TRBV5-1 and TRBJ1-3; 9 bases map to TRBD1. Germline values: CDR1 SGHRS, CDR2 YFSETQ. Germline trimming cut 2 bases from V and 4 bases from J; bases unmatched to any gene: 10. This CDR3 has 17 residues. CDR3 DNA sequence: TGCGCCAGCAGCTTACCTTGGACAGGGGCAGTGGGAAACACCATATATTTT. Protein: CASSLPWTGAVGNTIYF.

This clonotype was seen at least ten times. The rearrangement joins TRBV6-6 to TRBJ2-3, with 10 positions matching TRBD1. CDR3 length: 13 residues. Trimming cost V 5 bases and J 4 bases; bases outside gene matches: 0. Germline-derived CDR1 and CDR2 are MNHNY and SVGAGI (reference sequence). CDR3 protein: CASSDRGPDTQYF. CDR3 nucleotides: TGTGCCAGCAGTGACAGGGGGCCAGATACGCAGTATTTT.

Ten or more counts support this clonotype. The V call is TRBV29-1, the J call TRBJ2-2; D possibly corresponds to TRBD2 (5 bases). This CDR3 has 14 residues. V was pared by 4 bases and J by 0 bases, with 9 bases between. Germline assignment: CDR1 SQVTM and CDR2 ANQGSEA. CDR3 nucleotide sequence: TGCAGCGTTGTAATAGCGCCGAACACCGGGGAGCTGTTTTTT. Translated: CSVVIAPNTGELFF.

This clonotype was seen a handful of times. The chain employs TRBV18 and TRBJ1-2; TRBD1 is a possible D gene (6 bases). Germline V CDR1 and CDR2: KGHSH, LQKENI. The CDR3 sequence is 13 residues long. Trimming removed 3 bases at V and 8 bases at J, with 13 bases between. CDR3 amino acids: CASSPSDSAGYTF. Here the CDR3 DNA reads TGTGCCAGCTCACCTTCGGACAGTGCCGGCTACACCTTC.

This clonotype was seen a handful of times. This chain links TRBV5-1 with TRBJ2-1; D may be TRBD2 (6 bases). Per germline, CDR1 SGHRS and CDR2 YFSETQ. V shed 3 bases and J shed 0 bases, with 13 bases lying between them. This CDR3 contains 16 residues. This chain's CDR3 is CASSYSGAGSYNEQFF. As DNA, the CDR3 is TGCGCCAGCAGCTATAGCGGAGCTGGCTCCTACAATGAGCAGTTCTTC.

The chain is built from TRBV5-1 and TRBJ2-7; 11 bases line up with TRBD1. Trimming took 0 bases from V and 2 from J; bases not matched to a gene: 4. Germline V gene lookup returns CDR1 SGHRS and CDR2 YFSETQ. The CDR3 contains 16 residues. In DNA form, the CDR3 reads TGCGCCAGCAGCTTGGGAGGGACAGGGGGAACCTACGAGCAGTACTTC. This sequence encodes CASSLGGTGGTYEQYF.

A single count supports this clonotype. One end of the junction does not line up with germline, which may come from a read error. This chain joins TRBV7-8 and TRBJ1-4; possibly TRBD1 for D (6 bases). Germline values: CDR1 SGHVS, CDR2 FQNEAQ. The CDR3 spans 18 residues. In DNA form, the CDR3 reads TGTGCCAGCAGCCCGAGGGGGGCAGGGAGAATAACTAATGAAAAACTTTTTTTT. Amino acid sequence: CASSPRGAGRITNEKLFF. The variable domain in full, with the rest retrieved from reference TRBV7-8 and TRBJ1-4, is GAGVSQSPRYKVAKRGQDVALRCDPISGHVSLFWYQQALGQGPEFLTYFQNEAQLDKSGLPSDRFFAERPEGSVSTLKIQRTQQEDSAVYLCASSPRGAGRITNEKLFFGSGTQLSVL.

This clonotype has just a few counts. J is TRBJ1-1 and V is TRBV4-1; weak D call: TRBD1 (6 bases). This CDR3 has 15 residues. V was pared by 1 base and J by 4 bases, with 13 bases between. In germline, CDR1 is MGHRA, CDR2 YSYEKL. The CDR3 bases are TGCGCCAGCAGCCAAGTTGGGGGCAGGGTCACTGAAGCTTTCTTT. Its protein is CASSQVGGRVTEAFF.

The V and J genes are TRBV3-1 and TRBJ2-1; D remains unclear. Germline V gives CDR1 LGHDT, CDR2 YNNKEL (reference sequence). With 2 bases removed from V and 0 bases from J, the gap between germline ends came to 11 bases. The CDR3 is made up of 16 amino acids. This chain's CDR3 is CASSQSLAVSYNEQFF. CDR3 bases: TGTGCCAGCAGCCAAAGTCTGGCGGTCTCCTACAATGAGCAGTTCTTC.

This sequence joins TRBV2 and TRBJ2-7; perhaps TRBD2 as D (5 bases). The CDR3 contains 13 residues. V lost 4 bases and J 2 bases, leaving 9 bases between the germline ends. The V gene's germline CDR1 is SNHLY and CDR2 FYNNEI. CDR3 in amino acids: CASSVWEPYEQYF. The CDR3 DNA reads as TGTGCCAGCAGTGTGTGGGAGCCCTACGAGCAGTACTTC.

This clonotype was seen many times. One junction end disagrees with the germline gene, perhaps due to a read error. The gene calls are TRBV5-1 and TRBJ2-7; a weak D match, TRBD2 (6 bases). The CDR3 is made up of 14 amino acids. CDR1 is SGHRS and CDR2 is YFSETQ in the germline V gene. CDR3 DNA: TGTGCCAGCAGTCTTGGAGGGACCTCCTACGAGCAGTACTTC. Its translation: CASSLGGTSYEQYF.

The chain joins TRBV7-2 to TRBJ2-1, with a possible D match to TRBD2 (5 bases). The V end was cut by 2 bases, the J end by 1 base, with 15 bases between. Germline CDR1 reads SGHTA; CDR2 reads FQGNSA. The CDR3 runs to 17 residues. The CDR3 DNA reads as TGTGCCAGCAGCTTATTTAGGGCGGGCCATTCCTACAATGAGCAGTTCTTC. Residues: CASSLFRAGHSYNEQFF.

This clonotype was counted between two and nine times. CDR3 coding DNA: TGTGCCATCAAAAGGGCGGACGAGCAGTACTTC. Translating it yields CAIKRADEQYF. The rearrangement links TRBV10-3 to TRBJ2-7; D gene uncertain. In germline, CDR1 is ENHRY, CDR2 SYGVKD. V lost 7 bases and J lost 5, with 9 bases in between. The CDR3 consists of 11 residues.